The 18 T cell receptor beta chains below were found in one sample sequenced in a study of spatial heterogeneity in lung cancer. The time point is: sample taken at primary tumor resection. Material for sequencing was whole RNA from tumor, nontumor lung or frozen PBMC, left unsorted. TCRdb processed the 5' RACE reads anew with MiXCR; each CDR3 protein has one entry. The repertoire has some 39,000 distinct CDR3 sequences, about 6.7% of them found once; the top ten carry 40% to 45%. Sequencing was performed on PBMCs, taken at surgery. These receptors all stem from a female donor with early-stage non-small cell lung cancer.

V gene TRBV7-9 combines with J gene TRBJ1-1; weak D call: TRBD1 (5 bases). Germline assignment: CDR1 SEHNR and CDR2 FQNEAQ (reference sequence). Trimming removed 5 bases from V and 2 bases from J, with 18 bases in between. The CDR3 length is 16 residues. In DNA form, the CDR3 reads TGTGCCAGCAGCGGGGGTGTCGGGAGAGGAAACACTGAAGCTTTCTTT. Amino acids: CASSGGVGRGNTEAFF.

This clonotype was recorded many times. The rearrangement links TRBV5-1 to TRBJ1-4; maybe TRBD1 (5 bases). The germline CDR1 and CDR2 sequences are SGHRS and YFSETQ. CDR3 length equals 14 residues. Trimming took off 1 base at V and 8 bases at J, with 12 bases between the two ends. CDR3 region: CASSLSGRGEKLFF. CDR3 bases: TGCGCCAGCAGCTTGTCGGGTCGGGGCGAAAAACTGTTTTTT.

This clonotype was seen repeatedly, ten times or more. In DNA form, the CDR3 reads TGTGCCTGGAGGCCTTGGGACCGCCAGAACACTGAAGCTTTCTTT. Amino acid sequence: CAWRPWDRQNTEAFF. The genes are TRBV30 and TRBJ1-1; D perhaps matches TRBD1 (5 bases). The ends were cut back, 3 bases at V and 1 base at J, with 15 bases in the middle. Germline CDR1 reads GTSNPN; CDR2 reads SVGIG (reference sequence). CDR3 length: 15 amino acids.

This clonotype was detected ten times or more. CDR3 amino acids: CASSKTGAEQFF. The CDR3, as DNA: TGTGCCAGCAGCAAAACAGGAGCGGAGCAGTTCTTC. The rearrangement links TRBV21-1 to TRBJ2-1; the listed D gene, TRBD1, was not tested against the DNA. TRBV21-1 is a recognized pseudogene. This CDR3 contains 12 residues.

This clonotype was observed at least ten times. The chain uses TRBV3-1 and TRBJ1-6, with TRBD1 as a possible D gene (5 bases). The ends were cut back, 2 bases at V and 12 bases at J, with 14 bases in the middle. Germline assignment: CDR1 LGHDT and CDR2 YNNKEL (reference sequence). The CDR3 runs to 14 residues. CDR3 region: CASSQRQGSRPLHF. CDR3 nucleotide sequence: TGTGCCAGCAGCCAAAGGCAGGGAAGTCGACCCCTCCACTTT. Using reference TRBV3-1 and TRBJ1-6 for the parts outside the CDR3, the full variable domain is DTAVSQTPKYLVTQMGNDKSIKCEQNLGHDTMYWYKQDSKKFLKIMFSYNNKELIINETVPNRFSPKSPDKAHLNLHINSLELGDSAVYFCASSQRQGSRPLHFGNGTRLTVT.

V and J are TRBV6-2 or TRBV6-3 and TRBJ1-1; TRBD1 might be the D (6 bases). The CDR3 has 17 residues. Germline CDR1 reads MNHEY; CDR2 reads SVGEGT. V was shortened by 2 bases and J by 2 bases, with 18 bases between the two germline ends. The CDR3 is CASSYLPRGPENTEAFF. CDR3 bases: TGTGCCAGCAGTTACCTTCCCCGGGGGCCGGAAAACACTGAAGCTTTCTTT.

The chain joins TRBV7-2 to TRBJ2-2; D is possibly TRBD2 (5 bases). The CDR3 extends over 16 amino acids. Germline CDR1 is SGHTA and CDR2 is FQGNSA. Trimming took 0 bases from V and 1 from J, leaving 9 bases between them. CDR3 loop: CASSLAGKLNTGELFF. The CDR3 DNA follows: TGTGCCAGCAGCTTAGCCGGGAAACTGAACACCGGGGAGCTGTTTTTT.

This clonotype was observed many times. The chain employs TRBV5-1 and TRBJ1-4; D call uncertain. The V and J ends lost 0 bases and 0 bases respectively, with 3 bases between them. In germline, CDR1 is SGHRS, CDR2 YFSETQ. This CDR3 spans 14 amino acids. The chain's CDR3 is CASSLAATNEKLFF. The DNA of the CDR3 is TGCGCCAGCAGCTTGGCTGCAACTAATGAAAAACTGTTTTTT.

This clonotype has at least ten counts. The J gene is TRBJ2-1, the V gene TRBV7-2; 14 nucleotides align to TRBD2. CDR1 SGHTA and CDR2 FQGNSA come from the germline V gene. The CDR3 has 15 amino acids. V gave up 5 bases and J gave up 8 bases; unmatched junction bases: 5. This chain's CDR3 is CASSRTSGGLYEQFF. The CDR3, as DNA: TGTGCCAGCAGCCGGACTAGCGGGGGGCTGTATGAGCAGTTCTTC.

This clonotype was observed at least ten times. V usage is TRBV7-2 and J usage is TRBJ2-5; TRBD2 might be the D (5 bases). Germline loops: CDR1 SGHTA, CDR2 FQGNSA. This CDR3 has 14 amino acids. The V gene lost 1 base and the J gene lost 5 bases, with 11 bases spanning the gap. The CDR3 loop reads CASSLDPSRETQYF. The DNA for the CDR3 is TGTGCCAGCAGCTTAGATCCTAGCCGGGAGACCCAGTACTTC. The full variable domain, rest sourced from reference TRBV7-2 and TRBJ2-5, is GAGVSQSPSNKVTEKGKDVELRCDPISGHTALYWYRQSLGQGLEFLIYFQGNSAPDKSGLPSDRFSAERTGGSVSTLTIQRTQQEDSAVYLCASSLDPSRETQYFGPGTRLLVL.

The table lists this clonotype with many counts. The chain combines TRBV7-2 with TRBJ2-3; D tentatively fits TRBD1 or TRBD2 (5 bases each). V lost 1 base to trimming and J lost 1 base, with 9 bases between them. The CDR3 covers 15 residues. From germline, CDR1 is SGHTA and CDR2 FQGNSA. The CDR3 is CASSLVGERTDTQYF. Written as DNA, the CDR3 is TGTGCCAGCAGCTTAGTAGGGGAGCGCACAGATACGCAGTATTTT.

This clonotype appeared many times. The J gene is TRBJ1-5, the V gene TRBV12-3 or TRBV12-4; the match to TRBD1 covers 8 bases. V shed 3 bases and J 6 bases; nucleotides not matched to a gene: 10. This CDR3 is built from 16 residues. Here the CDR3 DNA reads TGTGCCAGCAGTTTTAGGCAGGGGGCTTCGGGTCAGCCCCAGCATTTT. It is translated as CASSFRQGASGQPQHF.

This clonotype showed up many times. The V and J genes are TRBV9 and TRBJ1-3, with D unclear. V lost 4 bases, J lost 3 bases, and 17 bases lay in between. Germline V gene lookup returns CDR1 SGDLS and CDR2 YYNGEE. This CDR3 region has 16 residues. This CDR3 reads CASSLSPGLDGNTIYF. In DNA form, the CDR3 reads TGTGCCAGCAGCCTTTCGCCGGGTCTCGATGGAAACACCATATATTTT.

The rearrangement uses TRBV28 and TRBJ2-7; no clear D gene. CDR1 and CDR2 (germline): MDHEN, SYDVKM. Deletions cut 6 bases from V and 3 bases from J, with 9 bases between. The length of the CDR3 is 12 residues. CDR3 region: CASSTTLYEQYF. Here the CDR3 DNA reads TGTGCCAGCAGCACAACACTCTACGAGCAGTACTTC.

This clonotype has a count of ten or more. The V and J genes are TRBV20-1 and TRBJ2-3; D is uncertain. CDR3 length: 13 residues. The V and J ends lost 6 bases and 2 bases respectively, with 12 bases between them. From germline, CDR1 is DFQATT and CDR2 SNEGSKA (reference sequence). The CDR3 region is CSAEGPPTDTQYF. For the CDR3, the DNA is TGCAGTGCCGAAGGCCCCCCCACAGATACGCAGTATTTT.

The chain joins TRBV7-9 to TRBJ2-1; D unresolved. Germline CDR1 and CDR2: SEHNR and FQNEAQ (reference sequence). The CDR3 is 15 amino acids. V was shortened by 3 bases and J by 6 bases, with 15 bases between the two germline ends. DNA for the CDR3: TGTGCCAGCAGCTTCATAGATGGGCTGAGCAATGAGCAGTTCTTC. Translated: CASSFIDGLSNEQFF.

This clonotype has ten or more counts. The chain employs TRBV12-5 and TRBJ1-1, with unresolved D. The V end was cut by 1 base, the J end by 1 base, with 10 bases between. Germline V gives CDR1 LGHNT, CDR2 FRNRAP. The CDR3 sequence is 15 residues long. DNA of the CDR3: TGTGCTAGTGGTTTGGGCGACGGCCAGAACACTGAAGCTTTCTTT. Translating gives CASGLGDGQNTEAFF.

The table lists this clonotype with many counts. The V gene is TRBV2, the J gene TRBJ2-1; TRBD2 aligns across 7 bases. This CDR3 is built from 15 residues. With 10 bases clipped from V and 5 bases from J, the junction kept 14 bases outside the gene matches. CDR1 is SNHLY, CDR2 FYNNEI, per germline. CDR3 sequence reads: CATQGRSGANNEQFF. The DNA for the CDR3 is TGTGCCACCCAAGGCCGCAGCGGGGCGAACAATGAGCAGTTCTTC.